This T cell receptor (beta chain) derives from a study of T cell changes during pregnancy in multiple sclerosis. This CDR3 contains 13 residues. Looked up from germline, CDR1 is SEHNR and CDR2 is FQNEAQ (reference sequence). V was trimmed by 1 base and J by 5 bases, leaving 9 bases between them. Repertoires were generated with immunoSEQ multiplex PCR, while TCRdb's copy carries only in-frame clones and drops some. The table has around 70,000 clones, just under 95% seen once. The input for sequencing was peripheral blood, taken after pregnancy. The receptor comes from a female donor in good health, enrolled as a control in a pregnancy study. The chain recombines TRBV7-9 with TRBJ2-7; maybe TRBD1 (6 bases). CDR3 in amino acids: CASSLGQDDEQYF. The CDR3, as DNA: TGTGCCAGCAGCTTAGGACAGGATGACGAGCAGTACTTC. Variable domain in full (rest from reference TRBV7-9 and TRBJ2-7): DTGVSQNPRHKITKRGQNVTFRCDPISEHNRLYWYRQTLGQGPEFLTYFQNEAQLEKSRLLSDRFSAERPKGSFSTLEIQRTEQGDSAMYLCASSLGQDDEQYFGPGTRLTVT.